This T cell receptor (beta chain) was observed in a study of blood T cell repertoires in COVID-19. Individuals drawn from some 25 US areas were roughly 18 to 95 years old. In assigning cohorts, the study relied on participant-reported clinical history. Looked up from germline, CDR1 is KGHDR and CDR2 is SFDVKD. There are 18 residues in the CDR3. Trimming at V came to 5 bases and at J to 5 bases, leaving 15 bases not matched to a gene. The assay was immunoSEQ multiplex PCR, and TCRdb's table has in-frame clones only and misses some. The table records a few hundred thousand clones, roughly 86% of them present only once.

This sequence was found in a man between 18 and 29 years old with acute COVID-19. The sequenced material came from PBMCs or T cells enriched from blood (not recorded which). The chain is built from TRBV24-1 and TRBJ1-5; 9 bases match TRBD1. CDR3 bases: TGTGCCACCAGTGGGGGGGGTAGGGACAGGGTTTCGGATCAGCCCCAGCATTTT. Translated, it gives CATSGGGRDRVSDQPQHF.